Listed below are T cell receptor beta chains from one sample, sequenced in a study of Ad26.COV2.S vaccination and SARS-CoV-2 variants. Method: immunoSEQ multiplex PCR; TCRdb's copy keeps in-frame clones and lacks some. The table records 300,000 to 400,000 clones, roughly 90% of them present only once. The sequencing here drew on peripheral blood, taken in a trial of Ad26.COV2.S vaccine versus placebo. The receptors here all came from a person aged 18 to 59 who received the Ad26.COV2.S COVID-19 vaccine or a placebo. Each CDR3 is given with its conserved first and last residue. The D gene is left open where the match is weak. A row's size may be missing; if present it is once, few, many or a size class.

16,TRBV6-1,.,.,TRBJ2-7,CASSESAITVTYEQYF,TGTGCCAGCAGTGAATCCGCAATAACAGTCACCTACGAGCAGTACTTC
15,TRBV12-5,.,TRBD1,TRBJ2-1,CASGYGTGPYNEQFF,TGTGCTAGTGGCTACGGGACAGGGCCCTACAATGAGCAGTTCTTC
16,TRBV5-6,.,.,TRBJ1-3,CASSLDGGGTGNTIYF,TGTGCCAGCAGCTTGGATGGCGGGGGTACTGGAAACACCATATATTTT
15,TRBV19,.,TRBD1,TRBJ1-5,CASSPGTASNQPQHF,TGTGCCAGTAGTCCAGGGACAGCTTCCAATCAGCCCCAGCATTTT
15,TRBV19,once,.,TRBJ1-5,CASNEGGKDNQPQHF,TGTGCCAGTAACGAAGGGGGAAAGGACAATCAGCCCCAGCATTTT
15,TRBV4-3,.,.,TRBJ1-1,CASSQSKNLNTEAFF,TGCGCCAGCAGCCAGAGTAAAAACTTGAACACTGAAGCTTTCTTT
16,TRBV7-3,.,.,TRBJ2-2,CASSLGTVPNTGELFF,TGTGCCAGCAGCTTAGGGACCGTACCGAACACCGGGGAGCTGTTTTTT
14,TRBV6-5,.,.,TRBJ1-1,CASREIRLNTEAFF,TGTGCCAGCAGGGAGATACGGCTTAACACTGAAGCTTTCTTT
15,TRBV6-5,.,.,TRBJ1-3,CASSSGDISGNTIYF,TGTGCCAGCAGTTCCGGGGACATAAGTGGAAACACCATATATTTT
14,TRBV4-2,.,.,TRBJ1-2,CASSQVPNSDGYTF,TGTGCCAGCAGCCAAGTACCGAATTCGGATGGCTACACCTTC
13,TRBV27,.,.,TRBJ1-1,CASSLDGNTEAFF,TGTGCCAGCAGTTTAGACGGGAACACTGAAGCTTTCTTT
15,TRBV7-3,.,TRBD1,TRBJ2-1,CASSFGQGSDNEQFF,TGTGCCAGCAGCTTCGGACAGGGGAGTGACAATGAGCAGTTCTTC
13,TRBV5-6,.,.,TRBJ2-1,CASSVRDANEQFF,TGTGCCAGCAGCGTACGGGACGCAAATGAGCAGTTCTTC
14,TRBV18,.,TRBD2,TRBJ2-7,CASSSSSGAYEQYF,TGTGCCAGCTCATCGTCTAGCGGGGCCTACGAGCAGTACTTC
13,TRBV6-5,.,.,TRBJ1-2,CASSFDRWYGYTF,TGTGCCAGCAGTTTCGACAGATGGTATGGCTACACCTTC
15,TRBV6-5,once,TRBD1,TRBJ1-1,CASRKDRGRNTEAFF,TGTGCCAGCAGAAAAGACAGGGGTCGGAACACTGAAGCTTTCTTT
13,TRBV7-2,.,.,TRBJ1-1,CASSFQGPLEAFF,TGTGCCAGCAGCTTCCAGGGCCCTCTTGAAGCTTTCTTT
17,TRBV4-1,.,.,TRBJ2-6,CASSQAQGRSGANVLTF,TGCGCCAGCAGCCAAGCCCAGGGAAGGTCCGGGGCCAACGTCCTGACTTTC
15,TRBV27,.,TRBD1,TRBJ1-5,CASSPLGTGNQPQHF,TGTGCCAGCAGTCCCCTAGGGACAGGCAATCAGCCCCAGCATTTT
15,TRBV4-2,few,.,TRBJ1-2,CASSQGAGTDYGYTF,TGTGCCAGCAGCCAAGGGGCCGGGACGGACTATGGCTACACCTTC
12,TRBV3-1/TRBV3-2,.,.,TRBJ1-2,CASSQAWESYTF,TGTGCCAGCAGCCAGGCGTGGGAGAGCTACACCTTC
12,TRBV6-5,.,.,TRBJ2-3,CASSPRSDTQYF,TGTGCCAGCAGCCCACGGTCTGATACGCAGTATTTT
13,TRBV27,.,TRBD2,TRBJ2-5,CASRGLAGETQYF,TGTGCCAGCAGGGGACTAGCGGGAGAGACCCAGTACTTC
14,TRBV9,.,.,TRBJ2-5,CASSPGWGIETQYF,TGTGCCAGCAGCCCCGGGTGGGGGATAGAGACCCAGTACTTC
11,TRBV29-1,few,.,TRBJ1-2,CSLGRDYGYTF,TGCAGCCTCGGGAGGGACTATGGCTACACCTTC
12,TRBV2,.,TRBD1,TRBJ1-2,CASSTGIYGYTF,TGTGCCAGCTCGACAGGGATTTACGGCTACACCTTC
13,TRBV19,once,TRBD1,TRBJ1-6,CASRRDSNSPLHF,TGTGCCAGTAGGCGGGACAGTAATTCACCCCTCCACTTT
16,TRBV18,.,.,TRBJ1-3,CASSPDRLRSGNTIYF,TGTGCCAGCTCACCAGATCGACTTCGCTCTGGAAACACCATATATTTT
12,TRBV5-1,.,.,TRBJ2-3,CASSLSLNTQYF,TGCGCCAGCAGCTTATCGCTAAATACGCAGTATTTT
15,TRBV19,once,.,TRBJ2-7,CATSVAPDSPYEQYF,TGTGCCACCAGCGTCGCCCCGGACAGTCCCTACGAGCAGTACTTC
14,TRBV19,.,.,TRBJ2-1,CASSSRGRPNEQFF,TGTGCCAGTAGTTCTAGGGGCCGACCTAATGAGCAGTTCTTC
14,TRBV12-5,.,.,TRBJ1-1,CASGLGGSGVGAFF,TGTGCTAGTGGTTTGGGGGGCTCCGGGGTCGGCGCTTTCTTT
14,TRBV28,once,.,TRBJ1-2,CASSFWGARHGYTF,TGTGCCAGCAGTTTCTGGGGGGCGCGGCATGGCTACACCTTC
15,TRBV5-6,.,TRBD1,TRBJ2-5,CASSLIGTAKETQYF,TGTGCCAGCAGCCTTATCGGGACAGCTAAAGAGACCCAGTACTTC
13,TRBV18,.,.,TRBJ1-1,CASSLGTNTEAFF,TGTGCCAGCTCACTAGGGACGAACACTGAAGCTTTCTTT
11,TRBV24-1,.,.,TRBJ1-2,CATSDNRGYTF,TGTGCCACCAGTGACAACCGGGGCTACACCTTC
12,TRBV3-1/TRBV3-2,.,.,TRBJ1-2,CASSQIGDGYTF,TGTGCCAGCAGCCAAATTGGGGATGGCTACACCTTC
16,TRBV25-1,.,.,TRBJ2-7,CASSESAGLNSYEQYF,TGTGCCAGCAGTGAATCCGCAGGGCTGAATTCCTACGAGCAGTACTTC
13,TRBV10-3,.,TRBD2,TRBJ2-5,CAISYGLAETQYF,TGTGCCATCAGTTATGGACTAGCCGAGACCCAGTACTTC
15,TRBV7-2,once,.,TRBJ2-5,CASSPGDLYQETQYF,TGTGCCAGCAGCCCGGGAGATTTGTACCAAGAGACCCAGTACTTC
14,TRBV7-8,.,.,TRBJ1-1,CASSLASLGTEAFF,TGTGCCAGCAGCTTAGCTTCTTTGGGCACTGAAGCTTTCTTT
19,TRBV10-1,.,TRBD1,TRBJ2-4,CASSESRGPFNSAENIQYF,TGCGCCAGCAGTGAGTCAAGGGGGCCATTCAACTCCGCCGAGAACATTCAGTACTTC
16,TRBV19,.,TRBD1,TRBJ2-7,CASSSPPGQNSYEQYF,TGTGCCAGTAGTTCCCCTCCGGGACAGAACTCCTACGAGCAGTACTTC
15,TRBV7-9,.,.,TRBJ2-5,CASSPSADGKETQYF,TGTGCCAGCAGCCCATCCGCGGACGGTAAAGAGACCCAGTACTTC
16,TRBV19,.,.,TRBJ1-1,CASSITGNGGNTEAFF,TGTGCCAGTAGTATTACGGGGAATGGAGGGAACACTGAAGCTTTCTTT
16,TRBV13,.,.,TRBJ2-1,CASSSGRDSGENEQFF,TGTGCCAGCAGCTCAGGCAGGGACAGCGGGGAAAATGAGCAGTTCTTC
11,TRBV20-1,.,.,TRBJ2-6,CSAHGANVLTF,TGCAGTGCACATGGGGCCAACGTCCTGACTTTC
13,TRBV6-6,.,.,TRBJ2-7,CASSSLAGYEQYF,TGTGCCAGCAGTTCCCTGGCGGGCTACGAGCAGTACTTC
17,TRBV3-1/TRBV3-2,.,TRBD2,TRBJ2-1,CASSQELAGGLYNEQFF,TGTGCCAGCAGCCAAGAGTTGGCGGGGGGGCTCTACAATGAGCAGTTCTTC
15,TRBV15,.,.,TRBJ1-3,CATSRDWGSGNTIYF,TGTGCCACCAGCAGAGATTGGGGGTCTGGAAACACCATATATTTT